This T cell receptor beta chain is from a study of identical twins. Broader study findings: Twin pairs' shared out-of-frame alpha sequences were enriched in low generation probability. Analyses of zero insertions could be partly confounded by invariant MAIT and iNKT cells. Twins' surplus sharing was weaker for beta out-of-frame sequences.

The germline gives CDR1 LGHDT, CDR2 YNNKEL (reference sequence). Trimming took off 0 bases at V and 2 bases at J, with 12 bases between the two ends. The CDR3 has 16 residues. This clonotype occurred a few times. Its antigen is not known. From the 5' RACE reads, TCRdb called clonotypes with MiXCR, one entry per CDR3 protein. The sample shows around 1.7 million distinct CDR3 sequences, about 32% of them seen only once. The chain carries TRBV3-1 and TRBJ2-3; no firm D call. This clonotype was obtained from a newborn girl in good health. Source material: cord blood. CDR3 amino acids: CASSQDARVFTDTQYF. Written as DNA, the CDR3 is TGTGCCAGCAGCCAAGACGCAAGGGTGTTCACAGATACGCAGTATTTT.